These T cell receptor beta chains were read from a single sample in a study of neurological immune-mediated disorders. In TCRdb, the 5' RACE reads were re-called with MiXCR into one record per CDR3 protein. This sample yields just under 20,000 distinct CDR3 sequences, of which 6% to 8.5% are seen a single time; about a sixth belongs to the top ten. The sample consisted of CD8+ T cells from blood. The receptors shown here come from a woman aged 30 to 39 with HTLV-1-associated myelopathy (HAM/TSP). Each CDR3 is given with its conserved first and last residue. A D gene is named only where the DNA matches it firmly. Expanded clones get a size class; other rows say once, few or many, or leave the size out.

abundance	d_gene	j_gene	v_gene	CDR3aa	CDR3nt
many	-	TRBJ1-3	TRBV6-1	CASSYLGVGNTIYF	TGTGCCAGCAGTTACCTGGGGGTCGGAAACACCATATATTTT
many	-	TRBJ1-1	TRBV9	CASSAAVSGVGEAFF	TGTGCCAGCAGCGCAGCCGTCTCAGGGGTAGGTGAAGCTTTCTTT
once	-	TRBJ2-5	TRBV7-9	CASSSPKETQYF	TGTGCCAGCAGCTCCCCCAAAGAGACCCAGTACTTC
many	-	TRBJ2-5	TRBV3-1	CASSQDPGRQETQYF	TGTGCCAGCAGCCAAGATCCGGGCAGACAAGAGACCCAGTACTTC
-	TRBD2	TRBJ2-3	TRBV3-1	CASSQGDFAGGLADTQYF	TGTGCCAGCAGCCAAGGAGACTTCGCGGGGGGCCTGGCAGATACGCAGTATTTT
many	TRBD1	TRBJ1-2	TRBV29-1	CSVEGGTGSFTYGYTF	TGCAGCGTTGAAGGGGGGACAGGGAGCTTTACCTATGGCTACACCTTC
-	TRBD2	TRBJ2-1	TRBV9	CASSVAGGTYNEQFF	TGTGCCAGCAGCGTTGCGGGGGGGACCTACAATGAGCAGTTCTTC
many	-	TRBJ2-3	TRBV11-2	CASSLVPVTDTQYF	TGTGCCAGCAGCTTAGTCCCTGTCACAGATACGCAGTATTTT
many	-	TRBJ1-6	TRBV5-6	CASSLEPDPNPNSPLHF	TGTGCCAGCAGCTTGGAACCGGACCCGAATCCGAATTCACCCCTCCACTTT
many	TRBD2	TRBJ2-1	TRBV20-1	CSANAGGDYNEQFF	TGCAGTGCTAATGCCGGGGGGGATTACAATGAGCAGTTCTTC
-	-	TRBJ2-7	TRBV29-1	CSVELSRGADDEQYF	TGCAGCGTTGAACTAAGCAGGGGGGCGGATGATGAGCAGTACTTC
many	-	TRBJ2-1	TRBV6-5	CASSYSGLGGEQFF	TGTGCCAGCAGTTACTCGGGCCTCGGGGGCGAGCAGTTCTTC
many	TRBD2	TRBJ2-3	TRBV15	CATSRGGGSDTQYF	TGTGCCACCAGCCGGGGGGGGGGGTCGGATACGCAGTATTTT
many	-	TRBJ2-2	TRBV24-1	CATSDLQAGGDTGELFF	TGTGCCACCAGTGATTTGCAAGCAGGGGGGGACACCGGGGAGCTGTTTTTT
-	-	TRBJ1-2	TRBV3-1	CASSQGRAYGYTF	TGTGCCAGCAGCCAGGGACGAGCCTACGGCTACACCTTC
many	TRBD2	TRBJ2-1	TRBV7-9	CASRAGRENEQFF	TGTGCCAGCAGGGCCGGGCGGGAGAATGAGCAGTTCTTC
medium-sized	-	TRBJ2-7	TRBV20-1	CSATLEGNEQYF	TGCAGTGCTACTCTCGAGGGGAACGAGCAGTACTTC
many	TRBD2	TRBJ2-7	TRBV12-3/TRBV12-4	CASSLREGRRTYEQYF	TGTGCCAGCAGTTTAAGGGAGGGCAGGCGGACCTACGAGCAGTACTTC
-	-	TRBJ2-2	TRBV18	CASSPTANTGELFF	TGTGCCAGCTCACCGACGGCGAACACCGGGGAGCTGTTTTTT
many	-	TRBJ1-4	TRBV7-8	CASSLGRQSLTNEKLFF	TGTGCCAGCAGCTTAGGAAGGCAGAGTCTAACTAATGAAAAACTGTTTTTT
-	-	TRBJ1-1	TRBV5-5	CASKGAASNTEAFF	TGTGCCAGCAAAGGAGCAGCGTCTAACACTGAAGCTTTCTTT
many	TRBD1	TRBJ1-6	TRBV5-6	CASSPTGTGDRGDNSPLHF	TGTGCCAGCAGCCCCACCGGGACAGGGGACCGCGGTGATAATTCACCCCTCCACTTT
many	-	TRBJ1-2	TRBV6-1	CASSDLGWVYGYTF	TGTGCCAGCAGTGACCTGGGGTGGGTCTATGGCTACACCTTC
many	TRBD1	TRBJ1-1	TRBV29-1	CSVEDRVTTEAFF	TGCAGCGTTGAGGACAGGGTGACCACTGAAGCTTTCTTT
many	-	TRBJ2-1	TRBV24-1	CATSDYTGRDEQFF	TGTGCCACCAGTGATTATACAGGGAGGGATGAGCAGTTCTTC
many	-	TRBJ2-7	TRBV6-1	CASSGYRENSYEQYF	TGTGCCAGCAGCGGTTACAGGGAGAACTCCTACGAGCAGTACTTC
many	-	TRBJ2-7	TRBV7-2	CASSLLGTQHEQYF	TGTGCCAGCAGCTTACTCGGCACACAACACGAGCAGTACTTC
many	-	TRBJ1-1	TRBV12-3/TRBV12-4	CASRPGGTEAFF	TGTGCCAGCAGGCCTGGAGGCACTGAAGCTTTCTTT
many	-	TRBJ2-7	TRBV20-1	CSAPFVGEQYF	TGCAGTGCCCCGTTCGTGGGCGAGCAGTACTTC
many	-	TRBJ1-2	TRBV3-1	CASSQGVGQGRSNYGYTF	TGTGCCAGCAGCCAAGGAGTGGGGCAGGGAAGGAGTAACTATGGCTACACCTTC
many	-	TRBJ1-3	TRBV20-1	CSATSWQDSSGNTIYF	TGCAGTGCTACGTCGTGGCAGGACAGCTCTGGAAACACCATATATTTT
many	-	TRBJ1-1	TRBV2	CASSERIARAATEAFF	TGTGCCAGCAGTGAAAGAATCGCCAGGGCCGCGACTGAAGCTTTCTTT
many	TRBD2	TRBJ2-1	TRBV5-1	CASSSERGGFDEQFF	TGCGCCAGCAGCTCCGAGCGGGGGGGTTTCGATGAGCAGTTCTTC
-	-	TRBJ2-7	TRBV7-9	CASSPNRRDGPYEQYF	TGTGCCAGCAGCCCGAACCGCCGGGACGGACCCTACGAGCAGTACTTC
many	-	TRBJ2-7	TRBV5-1	CASSLRGIGAYEQYF	TGCGCCAGCAGCTTACGTGGAATCGGCGCCTACGAGCAGTACTTC
-	-	TRBJ1-1	TRBV5-1	CASSLDGGDGTEAFF	TGCGCCAGCAGCTTGGACGGGGGCGATGGCACTGAAGCTTTCTTT
many	-	TRBJ2-3	TRBV6-4	CASSDSQGSTDTQYF	TGTGCCAGCAGTGACTCTCAGGGGAGCACAGATACGCAGTATTTT
-	-	TRBJ2-3	TRBV19	CASREQGSYTDTQYF	TGTGCCAGTAGGGAACAGGGATCCTACACAGATACGCAGTATTTT
many	-	TRBJ1-5	TRBV4-1	CASSQDPNQPQHF	TGCGCCAGCAGCCAAGACCCCAATCAGCCCCAGCATTTT
many	-	TRBJ2-3	TRBV20-1	CSARDRQAGDTQYF	TGCAGTGCTAGAGATCGGCAGGCGGGGGATACGCAGTATTTT
many	TRBD2	TRBJ2-1	TRBV9	CASSLLAGGHNEQFF	TGTGCCAGCAGCCTACTAGCGGGGGGGCACAATGAGCAGTTCTTC
many	TRBD2	TRBJ2-1	TRBV19	CASSPFSGGGQEQFF	TGTGCCAGTAGTCCCTTTAGCGGGGGGGGCCAGGAGCAGTTCTTC
many	TRBD2	TRBJ2-1	TRBV5-1	CASSGSPSGVYNEQFF	TGCGCCAGCAGCGGATCCCCTAGCGGGGTCTACAATGAGCAGTTCTTC
many	TRBD2	TRBJ2-3	TRBV10-3	CAISGKLAGRTDTQYF	TGTGCCATCAGTGGAAAACTAGCGGGGCGCACAGATACGCAGTATTTT
-	-	TRBJ2-1	TRBV10-1	CASSGGPGDYHNEQFF	TGCGCCAGCAGTGGGGGCCCGGGCGACTACCACAATGAGCAGTTCTTC
many	-	TRBJ1-1	TRBV9	CASSGQVPNTEAFF	TGTGCCAGCAGCGGACAGGTTCCAAACACTGAAGCTTTCTTT
many	-	TRBJ2-2	TRBV7-2	CASSQGFPGELFF	TGTGCCAGCAGCCAAGGGTTCCCCGGGGAGCTGTTTTTT
medium-sized	TRBD2	TRBJ2-7	TRBV20-1	CSAREQAGATYEQYF	TGCAGTGCTAGAGAACAAGCGGGAGCCACCTACGAGCAGTACTTC
many	TRBD2	TRBJ2-7	TRBV20-1	CSGVTGREMVEQYF	TGCAGTGGAGTTACTGGGAGGGAAATGGTCGAGCAGTACTTC
many	-	TRBJ2-7	TRBV20-1	CSARSDRHLSYEQYF	TGCAGTGCTAGATCAGACAGGCATTTATCCTACGAGCAGTACTTC
many	TRBD2	TRBJ2-7	TRBV9	CASSVAGRDYEQYF	TGTGCCAGCAGCGTAGCGGGGAGGGACTACGAGCAGTACTTC